A selection of T cell receptor beta chains follows, all from one sample in a study of blood T cell dynamics during melanoma immunotherapy. The method was immunoSEQ multiplex PCR; TCRdb's version includes in-frame clones alone and lacks a portion of them. The table has under 15,000 clones, roughly 90% seen once. This sample comprised blood, obtained from a patient treated with checkpoint blockade. These receptors were collected from a human donor with melanoma. CDR3s include the opening cysteine and the closing phenylalanine or tryptophan. D genes are given only for firm matches. Clone size is shown for a subset of rows, as once, few, many or a class of expanded clone.

j_call v_call clone_size d_call cdr3_nt cdr3_aa
TRBJ2-7 TRBV19 . TRBD1 TGTGCCAGTAGTCTGGACAGGAGGTACGAGCAGTACTTC CASSLDRRYEQYF
TRBJ2-1 TRBV18 . . TGTGCCAGCTCACGGGCGGGACAGTCCCTCAATGAGCAGTTCTTC CASSRAGQSLNEQFF
TRBJ2-1 TRBV6-1 . TRBD2 TGTGCCAGCAGTGAGTTCTTTCGCGGGGGGTACAATGAGCAGTTCTTC CASSEFFRGGYNEQFF
TRBJ2-1 TRBV4-1 once . TGCGCCAGCAGCCAAGATCCCCGGGGGTCCTACAATGAGCAGTTCTTC CASSQDPRGSYNEQFF
TRBJ2-2 TRBV5-6 . . TGTGCCAGCAGCTTTCTCCGCACCGGGGAGCTGTTTTTT CASSFLRTGELFF
TRBJ2-7 TRBV21-1 once . TGTGCCAGCAGCAAGTGGCAAGCCTCCTACGAGCAGTACTTC CASSKWQASYEQYF
TRBJ2-1 TRBV5-4 . . TGTGCCAGCAGCTGGGGGGCTGCAGGCCACAATGAGCAGTTCTTC CASSWGAAGHNEQFF
TRBJ1-3 TRBV29-1 . . TGCAGCGTTGAGGTTTTCTCTGGAAACACCATATATTTT CSVEVFSGNTIYF
TRBJ2-1 TRBV7-2 . . TGTGCCAGCAGCTTAACAGACCTCAATGAGCAGTTCTTC CASSLTDLNEQFF
TRBJ2-5 TRBV21-1 . . TGTGCCAGCAGCATCGGACCGGTCCAAGAGACCCAGTACTTC CASSIGPVQETQYF
TRBJ2-7 TRBV7-8 . . TGTGCCATCATCGGGACTGAGGCCTACGAGCAGTACTTC CAIIGTEAYEQYF
TRBJ1-1 TRBV14 . . TGTGCCAGCAGCCAAGACCATGGGGTCAGGGTGAACACTGAAGCTTTCTTT CASSQDHGVRVNTEAFF
TRBJ2-1 TRBV1 . . TGCACCAGCAGCCTTATACCCCCAGAGGGCTACAATGAGCAGTTCTTC CTSSLIPPEGYNEQFF
TRBJ2-7 TRBV4-1 . . TGCGCCAGCGGATACGAGCAGTACTTC CASGYEQYF
TRBJ1-3 TRBV7-6 once . TGTGCCAGCAGCTGGGATGGAAACACCATATATTTT CASSWDGNTIYF
TRBJ2-7 TRBV7-8 once . TGTGCCAGCAGCTTAGGCGGGGTGTACTACGAGCAGTACTTC CASSLGGVYYEQYF
TRBJ2-7 TRBV6-5 . TRBD1 TGTGCCAGCAGCACACGGACAGGGGGCCGGTACGAGCAGTACTTC CASSTRTGGRYEQYF
TRBJ1-2 TRBV5-8 few . TGTGCCAGCAGCCCAGTGGTATTCGTCAGCTATGGCTACACCTTC CASSPVVFVSYGYTF
TRBJ2-7 TRBV30 . TRBD2 TGTGCCTGGTCTACTAGCGGGAGACGGTACGAGCAGTACTTC CAWSTSGRRYEQYF
TRBJ2-2 TRBV18 . TRBD2 TGTGCCAGCTCACCGGGACTAGCGGGGTCCGGGGAGCTGTTTTTT CASSPGLAGSGELFF
TRBJ1-6 TRBV5-1 few . TGCGCCAGCAGCTTGGTGGGAGGAACCGATAATTCACCCCTCCACTTT CASSLVGGTDNSPLHF
TRBJ1-2 TRBV7-8 . TRBD1 TGTGCCAGCAGCGGTAGGACAGGCGGCTACGGCTTC CASSGRTGGYGF
TRBJ1-1 TRBV5-1 . . TGCGCCAGCAGCTTGGCAGGGTTACAGGGAAACACTGAAGCTTTCTTT CASSLAGLQGNTEAFF
TRBJ1-2 TRBV10-3 . . TGTGCCATCAAGGGCCCCTCCACAGGGCTTAACTATGGCTACACCTTC CAIKGPSTGLNYGYTF
TRBJ2-3 TRBV5-4 once TRBD2 TGTGCCAGCAGCCCCCAGACTAGCGGTGGGGATACGCAGTATTTT CASSPQTSGGDTQYF
TRBJ1-4 TRBV7-9 . TRBD1 TGTGCCAGCAGCTTCTCTGCGGGACAGAAAAATGAAAAACTGTTTTTT CASSFSAGQKNEKLFF
TRBJ2-7 TRBV7-8 . TRBD2 TGTGCCAGCTCTCGGGGGGGGCTCTCCTACGAGCAGTACTTC CASSRGGLSYEQYF
TRBJ1-2 TRBV5-6 few . TGTGCCAGCAGCTTGGATCCCCGGACCTATGGCTACACCTTC CASSLDPRTYGYTF
TRBJ2-3 TRBV7-6 . TRBD2 TGTGCCAGCAGCTTATTTGGCCTAGCGGGAACAGATACGCAGTATTTT CASSLFGLAGTDTQYF
TRBJ1-5 TRBV5-8 . TRBD1 TGTGCCAGCAGCATTAGGGGGGACAGGAGCAATCAGCCCCAGCATTTT CASSIRGDRSNQPQHF
TRBJ1-4 TRBV25-1 . . TGTGCCAGCAGCGGCGATACCTCTAATGAAAAACTGTTTTTT CASSGDTSNEKLFF
TRBJ2-3 TRBV5-8 . . TGTGCCAGCCGCTTAGATACGCAGTATTTT CASRLDTQYF
TRBJ2-7 TRBV30 . TRBD2 TGTGCCTGGAGTGTAGCGGGACCCTACGAGCAGTACTTC CAWSVAGPYEQYF
TRBJ2-5 TRBV29-1 . . TGCAGCGTTGTGACCATACAGGGTCTCTTGGAGACCCAGTACTTC CSVVTIQGLLETQYF
TRBJ1-2 TRBV6-5 few TRBD1 TGTGCCAGCAGTTACGTTCCGGGACAGGGAGGCTATGGCTACACCTTC CASSYVPGQGGYGYTF
TRBJ1-2 TRBV5-6 . . TGTGCCAGCAGCTTGATATTAGGGGGGATCTATGGCTACACCTTC CASSLILGGIYGYTF
TRBJ1-1 TRBV5-5 . TRBD1 TGTGCCAGCAGCACCCCGGGACAGGGGACTGAAGCTTTCTTT CASSTPGQGTEAFF
TRBJ1-4 TRBV11-2 . . TGTGCCAGCAGCCACCGACAGCGGGGAGTGACTAATGAAAAACTGTTTTTT CASSHRQRGVTNEKLFF
TRBJ1-2 TRBV19 . TRBD1 TGTGCCAGTAGTGCACCCTTCGACAGGGTGGAGCGCTACACCTTC CASSAPFDRVERYTF
TRBJ2-7 TRBV7-3 . . TGTGCCAGCAGCTCCGGGACATCGATAACCGAGCAGTACTTC CASSSGTSITEQYF
TRBJ1-2 TRBV2 . . TGTGCCAGCAGCGTCGAGGGGTACTATGGCTACACCTTC CASSVEGYYGYTF
TRBJ2-7 TRBV9 . . TGTGCCAGCAGCGTAGTTGAAAACGAGCAGTACTTC CASSVVENEQYF
TRBJ1-6 TRBV2 . . TGTGCCAGCAGTGAATTGGGCGGTAATTCACCCCTCCACTTT CASSELGGNSPLHF